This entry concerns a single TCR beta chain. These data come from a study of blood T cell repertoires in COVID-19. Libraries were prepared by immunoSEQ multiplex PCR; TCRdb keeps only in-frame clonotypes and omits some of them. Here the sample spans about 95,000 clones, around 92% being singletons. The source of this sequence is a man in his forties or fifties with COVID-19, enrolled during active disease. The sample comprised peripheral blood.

In DNA form, the CDR3 reads TGTGCCAGCAGTGAAGATAGAGGGTCTCGCAATCAGCCCCAGCATTTT. This codes for CASSEDRGSRNQPQHF. This chain links TRBV2 with TRBJ1-5, with D uncertain. V lost 1 base and J 2 bases, leaving 12 bases between the germline ends. This CDR3 is built from 16 residues. The V gene's germline CDR1 is SNHLY and CDR2 FYNNEI.